This entry lists 27 T cell receptor beta chains sequenced from one sample in a study of Ad26.COV2.S vaccination and SARS-CoV-2 variants (dated by TCRdb to 2020 to 2023). Libraries were built with the immunoSEQ multiplex PCR assay. In TCRdb, the immuneACCESS table is reduced to in-frame sequences with V and J assigned. These tables do not hold every clone; where another copy was compared, an unresolved V gene accounts for under half, and the others remain unexplained. The table for this sample lists some 290,000 clones; around four fifths of them were counted only once. The ten largest account for 2.1% of the sample. According to the study, the label for this sample's treatment or condition signals: around 19 received Ad26.COV2.S at low or high dose, single or two shots; 5 received placebo; per-sample allocation not given. Repertoires of vaccine and placebo recipients were sequenced from samples taken on day 63 after the first injection.

The sequenced sample was peripheral blood, obtained in a trial of Ad26.COV2.S vaccine versus placebo. These receptors were taken from a person between 18 and 59 years old who received the Ad26.COV2.S COVID-19 vaccine or a placebo.

This chain uses TRBV6-5 with TRBJ2-5; 13 nucleotides match TRBD2. Germline assignment: CDR1 MNHEY and CDR2 SVGAGI. CDR3 size: 15 residues. V lost 10 bases, J lost 4 bases, and 9 bases stayed unmatched. The DNA for the CDR3 is TGTGCCATCAAAACTAGCGGGGGGGCCGCAGAGACCCAGTACTTC. Its translation: CAIKTSGGAAETQYF.

On this clone itself: Other nucleotide sequences in the sample specify the same CDR3. The gene calls are TRBV7-3 and TRBJ2-5; 11 bases are shared with TRBD2. The CDR3 contains 15 residues. J gave up 2 bases and V 3 bases, and 2 bases lay outside the gene matches. Germline lookup yields CDR1 SGHTA and CDR2 FQGTGA. CDR3 DNA: TGTGCCAGCAGCTTTAGCGGGGGGGAACAAGAGACCCAGTACTTC. Residues: CASSFSGGEQETQYF.

The chain carries TRBV28 and TRBJ2-5; D is undetermined. The CDR3 spans 12 residues. The ends were cut back, 5 bases at V and 9 bases at J, with 13 bases in the middle. CDR1 and CDR2 (germline): MDHEN, SYDVKM. CDR3 amino acids: CASSALQWAQYF. The CDR3 nucleotides read TGTGCCAGCAGTGCCCTCCAATGGGCCCAGTACTTC.

V usage is TRBV3-1 (or the pseudogene TRBV3-2) and J usage is TRBJ2-7; no definite D call. The V gene's germline CDR1 is LGHDT and CDR2 YNNKEL (reference sequence). The length of the CDR3 is 15 residues. Deletions cut 2 bases from V and 1 base from J, with 12 bases between. The DNA of the CDR3 is TGTGCCAGCAGCCAATCTGCAGGCCGATCCTACGAGCAGTACTTC. Amino acid sequence: CASSQSAGRSYEQYF.

The chain combines TRBV5-1 with TRBJ2-1; tentatively, D is TRBD2 (7 bases). In germline, CDR1 is SGHRS, CDR2 YFSETQ. This CDR3 contains 18 residues. V lost 3 bases, J lost 0 bases, and 19 bases lay in between. The CDR3 sequence: CASSSSGGPPSSYNEQFF. The CDR3 nucleotides read TGCGCCAGCAGCTCCTCGGGGGGCCCACCAAGCTCCTACAATGAGCAGTTCTTC.

This chain links TRBV19 with TRBJ2-1; D is possibly TRBD2 (6 bases). This CDR3 comprises 12 residues. The V gene lost 5 bases and the J gene lost 10 bases, with 12 bases spanning the gap. Germline CDR1 LNHDA, CDR2 SQIVND (reference sequence). CDR3 in DNA: TGTGCCAGTAGTCTTAGCGGCAGGGAGCAGTTCTTC. Translating it yields CASSLSGREQFF.

The chain links TRBV9 to TRBJ1-4; 7 bases map to TRBD1. Trimming took 6 bases from V and 7 from J; bases not matched to a gene: 12. The CDR3 is 15 residues long. Germline V gives CDR1 SGDLS, CDR2 YYNGEE. CDR3 loop: CASNLRGTAFEKLFF. The CDR3 nucleotides read TGTGCCAGCAACCTAAGGGGGACAGCCTTTGAAAAACTGTTTTTT.

J is TRBJ1-2 and V is TRBV4-1; possibly TRBD1 for D (5 bases). CDR3 length: 18 amino acids. Germline CDR1 and CDR2: MGHRA and YSYEKL. With 3 bases removed from V and 2 bases from J, the gap between germline ends came to 22 bases. The CDR3, as DNA: TGCGCCAGCAGCCAGACCGCGGCAGGGCGCCTTATAAACTATGGCTACACCTTC. Translating gives CASSQTAAGRLINYGYTF.

V gene TRBV6-5 combines with J gene TRBJ2-1, with D perhaps matching TRBD1 (6 bases). Germline CDR1 and CDR2: MNHEY and SVGAGI. This CDR3 has 15 residues. Between the trimmed V and J ends, which lost 4 bases and 0 bases, there was a span of 10 bases. CDR3 residues: CASSFGTLSYNEQFF. Written as DNA, the CDR3 is TGTGCCAGCAGTTTCGGGACACTCTCCTACAATGAGCAGTTCTTC.

The chain has TRBV7-7 and TRBJ2-2; D gene unclear. The germline CDR1 and CDR2 sequences are SSHAT and FNYEAQ (reference sequence). The CDR3 extends over 16 amino acids. V gave up 2 bases and J gave up 5 bases, with 15 bases separating them. CDR3 sequence: CASSLSPASSTGELFF. The CDR3 nucleotides are TGTGCCAGCAGCTTATCGCCGGCCTCGTCGACCGGGGAGCTGTTTTTT. Looking up the rest from reference TRBV7-7 and TRBJ2-2 gives the full variable domain: GAGVSQSPRYKVTKRGQDVTLRCDPISSHATLYWYQQALGQGPEFLTYFNYEAQPDKSGLPSDRFSAERPEGSISTLTIQRTEQRDSAMYRCASSLSPASSTGELFFGEGSRLTVL.

The chain recombines TRBV2 with TRBJ2-2, with D possibly matching TRBD1 (5 bases). CDR1 and CDR2 from the germline V gene are SNHLY and FYNNEI. The CDR3 sequence is 14 residues long. V was pared by 4 bases and J by 5 bases, with 11 bases between. As DNA, the CDR3 is TGTGCCAGCAGTGTCCTCAGGGAAACCGGGGAGCTGTTTTTT. This codes for CASSVLRETGELFF.

In this sample, this clone turned up once. The chain couples TRBV7-6 to TRBJ2-2, with TRBD2 matching over 7 bases. The V and J ends lost 5 bases and 7 bases, in that order; junction bases with no gene match: 13. Germline loops: CDR1 SGHVS, CDR2 FNYEAQ. This CDR3 contains 16 residues. The CDR3 sequence is CASSRVPGGMYGELFF. The CDR3 nucleotides read TGTGCCAGCAGCCGCGTTCCCGGGGGGATGTACGGGGAGCTGTTTTTT.

The J gene is TRBJ2-2, the V gene TRBV24-1; TRBD2 is a possible D gene (5 bases). The CDR3 runs to 11 residues. V was clipped by 11 bases and J by 3 bases, with 6 bases between them. Per the germline V gene, CDR1 is KGHDR and CDR2 is SFDVKD. The CDR3 region has the DNA TGTGCCATCGGGGACACCGGGGAGCTGTTTTTT. It specifies CAIGDTGELFF.

The chain links TRBV5-1 to TRBJ1-1; the D gene is possibly TRBD1 (5 bases). The CDR3 totals 15 residues. Germline CDR1 is SGHRS and CDR2 is YFSETQ. With 6 bases removed from V and 6 bases from J, the gap between germline ends came to 21 bases. As DNA, the CDR3 is TGCGCCAGCAACCTAAATCAGGGCCCAACTGCTGAAGCTTTCTTT. It yields the protein CASNLNQGPTAEAFF. Drawing the rest from reference TRBV5-1 and TRBJ1-1, the complete variable domain is KAGVTQTPRYLIKTRGQQVTLSCSPISGHRSVSWYQQTPGQGLQFLFEYFSETQRNKGNFPGRFSGRQFSNSRSEMNVSTLELGDSALYLCASNLNQGPTAEAFFGQGTRLTVV.

The chain couples TRBV2 to TRBJ1-2; 10 bases fit TRBD1. V lost 7 bases to trimming and J lost 4 bases; unmatched junction nucleotides: 9. There are 15 residues in the CDR3. Per the germline V gene, CDR1 is SNHLY and CDR2 is FYNNEI. The CDR3 DNA follows: TGTGCCAGCACCCTCAGACGACAGGGGGCCTATGGCTACACCTTC. This codes for CASTLRRQGAYGYTF.

The chain recombines TRBV28 with TRBJ1-1; possible D gene TRBD1, 6 bases. Trimming removed 2 bases at V and 5 bases at J, with 12 bases between. The CDR3 is made up of 14 amino acids. Germline V CDR1 and CDR2: MDHEN, SYDVKM. The CDR3 reads CASSLHRAETEAFF. CDR3 DNA: TGTGCCAGCAGTTTACACAGGGCGGAGACTGAAGCTTTCTTT.

The chain links TRBV7-9 to TRBJ1-6, with 9 bases lining up with TRBD1. V dropped 4 bases and J dropped 0; count of bases not matched to a gene: 4. CDR1 and CDR2 (germline): SEHNR, FQNEAQ (reference sequence). This CDR3 region has 17 residues. Here the CDR3 DNA reads TGTGCCAGCAGCTCCTTGACAGGGGGCTCCTATAATTCACCCCTCCACTTT. This gives the protein CASSSLTGGSYNSPLHF.

Regarding this clone: A junction boundary mismatches the germline segment, possibly from a read error. This rearrangement joins TRBV24-1 to TRBJ1-1; 7 bases match TRBD1. In germline, CDR1 is KGHDR, CDR2 SFDVKD. The CDR3 covers 15 residues. The CDR3 spells CATSDANTGDRGVLF. The CDR3 coding sequence is TGTGCCACCAGTGATGCAAATACCGGGGACAGAGGGGTCCTCTTT.

This clone was observed once. The rearrangement links TRBV6-6 to TRBJ1-4; TRBD1 matches at 10 bases. In germline, CDR1 is MNHNY, CDR2 SVGAGI (reference sequence). The CDR3 runs to 14 residues. Trimming took 7 bases from V and 6 from J; bases not matched to a gene: 5. The CDR3 DNA is TGTGCCAGCACCCCCGGGACAGGGGATGAAAAACTGTTTTTT. Translating gives CASTPGTGDEKLFF.

For the CDR3, the DNA is TGTGCCAGCAGTGACCGGTGGGGAGAAAAACTGTTTTTT. It specifies CASSDRWGEKLFF. The chain combines TRBV2 with TRBJ1-4; no clear D. The CDR3 consists of 13 residues. The germline V gene encodes CDR1 SNHLY and CDR2 FYNNEI. The V and J ends lost 3 bases and 8 bases respectively, with 10 bases between them.

The gene calls are TRBV7-8 and TRBJ1-4, with D uncertain. The length of the CDR3 is 16 residues. CDR1 is SGHVS, CDR2 FQNEAQ, per germline. V was cut by 5 bases and J by 0 bases, with 13 bases left in between. The CDR3 region is CASSPMLGTTNEKLFF. DNA of the CDR3: TGTGCCAGCAGCCCGATGTTAGGCACAACTAATGAAAAACTGTTTTTT. Complete variable domain (other parts from reference TRBV7-8 and TRBJ1-4): GAGVSQSPRYKVAKRGQDVALRCDPISGHVSLFWYQQALGQGPEFLTYFQNEAQLDKSGLPSDRFFAERPEGSVSTLKIQRTQQEDSAVYLCASSPMLGTTNEKLFFGSGTQLSVL.

The CDR3 reads CASSQAQGEYEQYF. CDR3 nucleotide sequence: TGTGCCAGCAGCCAAGCCCAGGGGGAATACGAGCAGTACTTC. The J gene is TRBJ2-7, the V gene TRBV3-1 (or the pseudogene TRBV3-2), with TRBD1 matching 7 bases. The CDR3 runs to 14 residues. Looked up from germline, CDR1 is LGHDT and CDR2 is YNNKEL (reference sequence). Trimming took 1 base from V and 4 from J; bases not matched to a gene: 4.

The chain has TRBV5-5 and TRBJ1-1; 8 bases fit TRBD1. V shed 3 bases, J shed 1 base, and the junction held 14 bases outside the gene matches. The CDR3 loop spans 18 amino acids. The V gene's germline CDR1 is SGHKS and CDR2 YYEKEE (reference sequence). CDR3 sequence: CASSYQQGQGDRNTEAFF. CDR3 bases: TGTGCCAGCAGCTACCAACAAGGACAGGGTGATCGGAACACTGAAGCTTTCTTT.

V and J are TRBV29-1 and TRBJ1-2, with D possibly matching TRBD1 (6 bases). This CDR3 spans 17 amino acids. The V end was cut by 4 bases, the J end by 3 bases, with 24 bases between. Germline values: CDR1 SQVTM, CDR2 ANQGSEA. CDR3 in amino acids: CSVGFQTGGEEDYGYTF. The DNA for the CDR3 is TGCAGCGTTGGTTTCCAGACAGGAGGTGAAGAGGACTATGGCTACACCTTC.

The rearrangement links TRBV4-2 to TRBJ1-2, with D tentatively TRBD1 (5 bases). V lost 0 bases and J 1 base, leaving 12 bases between the germline ends. The CDR3 sequence is 16 residues long. Per the germline V gene, CDR1 is LGHNA and CDR2 is YNFKEQ. In DNA form, the CDR3 reads TGTGCCAGCAGCCAAGATCAAGCAGGGAGTAACTATGGCTACACCTTC. Protein: CASSQDQAGSNYGYTF.

The CDR3 sequence: CASSFPGTSTPNQPQHF. CDR3 nucleotides: TGTGCCAGCAGTTTCCCCGGGACTTCCACCCCCAATCAGCCCCAGCATTTT. The chain has TRBV28 and TRBJ1-5, with a weak D call TRBD1 (5 bases). The CDR3 runs to 17 residues. The V end was cut by 3 bases, the J end by 3 bases, with 18 bases between. From germline, CDR1 is MDHEN and CDR2 SYDVKM. The whole variable domain, remainder taken from reference TRBV28 and TRBJ1-5, is DVKVTQSSRYLVKRTGEKVFLECVQDMDHENMFWYRQDPGLGLRLIYFSYDVKMKEKGDIPEGYSVSREKKERFSLILESASTNQTSMYLCASSFPGTSTPNQPQHFGDGTRLSIL.

V usage is TRBV7-3 and J usage is TRBJ2-2; TRBD2 aligns across 8 bases. In germline, CDR1 is SGHTA, CDR2 FQGTGA. Trimming at V came to 5 bases and at J to 6 bases, leaving 8 bases not matched to a gene. This CDR3 has 15 amino acids. CDR3 residues: CASSPKPGGPGELFF. Written as DNA, the CDR3 is TGTGCCAGCAGCCCTAAGCCGGGGGGGCCCGGGGAGCTGTTTTTT.